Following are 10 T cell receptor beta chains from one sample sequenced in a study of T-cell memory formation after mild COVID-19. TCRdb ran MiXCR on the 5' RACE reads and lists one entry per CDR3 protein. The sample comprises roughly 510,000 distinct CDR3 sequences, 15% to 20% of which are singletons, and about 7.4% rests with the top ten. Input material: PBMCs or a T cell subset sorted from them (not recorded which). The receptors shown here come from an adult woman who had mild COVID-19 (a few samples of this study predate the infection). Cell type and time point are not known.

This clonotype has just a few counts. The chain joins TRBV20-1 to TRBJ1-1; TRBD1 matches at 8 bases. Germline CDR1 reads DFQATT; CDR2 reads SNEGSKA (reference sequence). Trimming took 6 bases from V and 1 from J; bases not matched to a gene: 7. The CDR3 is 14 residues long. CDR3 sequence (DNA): TGCAGTGCCCGGACAGGGCGGAAGAACACTGAAGCTTTCTTT. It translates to CSARTGRKNTEAFF.

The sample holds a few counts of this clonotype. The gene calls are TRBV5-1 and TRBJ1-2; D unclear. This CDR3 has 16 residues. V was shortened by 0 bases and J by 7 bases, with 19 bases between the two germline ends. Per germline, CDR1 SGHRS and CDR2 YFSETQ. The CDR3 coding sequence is TGCGCCAGCAGCTTGGGCCACCTCAGCGGGCCGTCTGGCTACACCTTC. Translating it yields CASSLGHLSGPSGYTF.

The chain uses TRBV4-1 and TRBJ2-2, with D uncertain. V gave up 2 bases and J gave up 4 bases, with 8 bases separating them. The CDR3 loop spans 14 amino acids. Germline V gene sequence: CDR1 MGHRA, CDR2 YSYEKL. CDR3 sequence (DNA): TGCGCCAGCAGCCAAATGACGGGCACCGGGGAGCTGTTTTTT. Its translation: CASSQMTGTGELFF.

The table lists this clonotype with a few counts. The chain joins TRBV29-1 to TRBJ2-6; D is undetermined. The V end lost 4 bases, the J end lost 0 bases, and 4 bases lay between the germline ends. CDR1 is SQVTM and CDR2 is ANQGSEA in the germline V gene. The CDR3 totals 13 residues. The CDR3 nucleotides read TGCAGCGTTGCTGGCTCTGGGGCCAACGTCCTGACTTTC. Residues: CSVAGSGANVLTF.

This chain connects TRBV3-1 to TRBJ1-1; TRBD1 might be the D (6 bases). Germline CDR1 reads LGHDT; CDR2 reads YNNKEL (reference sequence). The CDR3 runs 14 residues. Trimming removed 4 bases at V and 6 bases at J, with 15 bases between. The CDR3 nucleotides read TGTGCCAGCAGCCTTGAGGGGGGGTCGGCTGAAGCTTTCTTT. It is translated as CASSLEGGSAEAFF.

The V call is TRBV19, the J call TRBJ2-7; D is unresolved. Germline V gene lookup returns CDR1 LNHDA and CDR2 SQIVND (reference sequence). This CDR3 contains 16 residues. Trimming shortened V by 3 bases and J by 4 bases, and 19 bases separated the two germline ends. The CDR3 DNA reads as TGTGCCAGTAGTATGGTTTTAGGTAGTGGCTGGTACGAGCAGTACTTC. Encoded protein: CASSMVLGSGWYEQYF.

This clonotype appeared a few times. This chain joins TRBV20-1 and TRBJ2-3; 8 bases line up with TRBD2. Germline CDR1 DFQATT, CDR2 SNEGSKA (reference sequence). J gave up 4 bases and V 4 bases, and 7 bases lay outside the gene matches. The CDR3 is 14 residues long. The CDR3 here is CSANPAGEPDTQYF. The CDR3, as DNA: TGCAGTGCTAACCCAGCGGGAGAACCAGATACGCAGTATTTT.

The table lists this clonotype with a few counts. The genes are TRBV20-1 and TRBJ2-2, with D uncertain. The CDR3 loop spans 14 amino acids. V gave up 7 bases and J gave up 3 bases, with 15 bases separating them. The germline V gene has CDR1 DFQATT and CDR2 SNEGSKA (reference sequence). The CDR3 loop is CSVKGPGHTGELFF. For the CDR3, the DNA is TGCAGTGTTAAGGGCCCAGGCCACACCGGGGAGCTGTTTTTT.

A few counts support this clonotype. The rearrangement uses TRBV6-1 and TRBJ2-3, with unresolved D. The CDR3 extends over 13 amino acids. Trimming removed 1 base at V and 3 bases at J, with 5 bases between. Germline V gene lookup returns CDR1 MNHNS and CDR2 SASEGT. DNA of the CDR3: TGTGCCAGCAGTGAAGTGGCGACAGATACGCAGTATTTT. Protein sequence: CASSEVATDTQYF.

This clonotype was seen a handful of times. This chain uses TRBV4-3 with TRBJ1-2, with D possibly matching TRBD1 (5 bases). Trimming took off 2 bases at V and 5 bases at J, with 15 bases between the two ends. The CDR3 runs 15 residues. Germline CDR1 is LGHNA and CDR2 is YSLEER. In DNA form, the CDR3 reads TGCGCCAGCAGCCAACACCAGCAGGGAGGGTATGGCTACACCTTC. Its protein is CASSQHQQGGYGYTF.